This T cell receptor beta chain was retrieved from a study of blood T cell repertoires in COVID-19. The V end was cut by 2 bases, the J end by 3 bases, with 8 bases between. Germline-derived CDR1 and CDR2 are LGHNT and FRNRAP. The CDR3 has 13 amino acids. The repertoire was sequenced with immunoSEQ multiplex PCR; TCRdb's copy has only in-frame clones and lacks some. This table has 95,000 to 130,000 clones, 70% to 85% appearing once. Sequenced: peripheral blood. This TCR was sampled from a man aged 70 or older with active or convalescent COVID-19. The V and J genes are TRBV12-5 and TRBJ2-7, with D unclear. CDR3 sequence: CASGLQVSYEQYF. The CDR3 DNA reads TGTGCTAGTGGTTTGCAGGTGAGCTACGAGCAGTACTTC.